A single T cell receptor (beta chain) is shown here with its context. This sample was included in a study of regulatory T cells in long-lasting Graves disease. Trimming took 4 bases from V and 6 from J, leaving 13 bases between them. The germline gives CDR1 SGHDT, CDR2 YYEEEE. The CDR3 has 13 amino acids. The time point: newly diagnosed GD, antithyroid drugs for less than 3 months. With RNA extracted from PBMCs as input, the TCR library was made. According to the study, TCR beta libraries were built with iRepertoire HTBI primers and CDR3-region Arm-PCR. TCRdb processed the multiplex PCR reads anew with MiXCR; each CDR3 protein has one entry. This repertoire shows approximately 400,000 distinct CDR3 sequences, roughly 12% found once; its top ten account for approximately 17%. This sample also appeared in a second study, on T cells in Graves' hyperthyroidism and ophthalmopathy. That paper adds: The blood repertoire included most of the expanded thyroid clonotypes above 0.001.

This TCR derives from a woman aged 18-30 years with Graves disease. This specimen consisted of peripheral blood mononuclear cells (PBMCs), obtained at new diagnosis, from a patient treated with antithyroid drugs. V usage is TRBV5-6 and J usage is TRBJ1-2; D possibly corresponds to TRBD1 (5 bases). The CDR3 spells CASSKGRIDGYTF. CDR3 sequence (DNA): TGTGCCAGCAGCAAGGGACGGATTGATGGCTACACCTTC. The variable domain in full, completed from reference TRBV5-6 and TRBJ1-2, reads DAGVTQSPTHLIKTRGQQVTLRCSPKSGHDTVSWYQQALGQGPQFIFQYYEEEERQRGNFPDRFSGHQFPNYSSELNVNALLLGDSALYLCASSKGRIDGYTFGSGTRLTVV.